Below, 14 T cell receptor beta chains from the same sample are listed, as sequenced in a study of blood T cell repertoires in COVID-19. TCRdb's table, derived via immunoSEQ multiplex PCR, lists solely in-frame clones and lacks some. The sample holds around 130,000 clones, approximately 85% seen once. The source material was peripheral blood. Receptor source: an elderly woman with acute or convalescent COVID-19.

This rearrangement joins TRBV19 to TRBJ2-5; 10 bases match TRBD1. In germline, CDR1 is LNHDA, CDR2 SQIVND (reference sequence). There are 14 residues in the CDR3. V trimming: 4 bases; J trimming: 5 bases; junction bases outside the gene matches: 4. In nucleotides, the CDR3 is TGTGCCAGTAGTAGGGACAGGGGCGGGGAGACCCAGTACTTC. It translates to CASSRDRGGETQYF.

CDR3 protein: CSVGHMNTEAFF. CDR3 nucleotide sequence: TGCAGCGTTGGGCACATGAACACTGAAGCTTTCTTT. This chain connects TRBV29-1 to TRBJ1-1; no reliable D call. The germline gives CDR1 SQVTM, CDR2 ANQGSEA. CDR3 length: 12 residues. Trimming took 4 bases from V and 0 from J, leaving 6 bases between them. Full variable domain (outside the CDR3, taken from reference TRBV29-1 and TRBJ1-1): SAVISQKPSRDICQRGTSLTIQCQVDSQVTMMFWYRQQPGQSLTLIATANQGSEATYESGFVIDKFPISRPNLTFSTLTVSNMSPEDSSIYLCSVGHMNTEAFFGQGTRLTVV.

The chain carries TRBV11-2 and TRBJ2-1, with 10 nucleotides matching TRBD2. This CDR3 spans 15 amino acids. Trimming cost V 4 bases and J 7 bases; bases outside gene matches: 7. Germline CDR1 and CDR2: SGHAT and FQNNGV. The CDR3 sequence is CASSSEREGRNEQFF. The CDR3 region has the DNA TGTGCCAGCAGCTCCGAGCGGGAGGGACGGAATGAGCAGTTCTTC.

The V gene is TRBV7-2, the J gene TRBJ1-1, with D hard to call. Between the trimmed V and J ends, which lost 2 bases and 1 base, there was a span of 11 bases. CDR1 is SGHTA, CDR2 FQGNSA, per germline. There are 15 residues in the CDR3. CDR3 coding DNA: TGTGCCAGCAGCTTATCTATGACGGGGAACACTGAAGCTTTCTTT. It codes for CASSLSMTGNTEAFF.

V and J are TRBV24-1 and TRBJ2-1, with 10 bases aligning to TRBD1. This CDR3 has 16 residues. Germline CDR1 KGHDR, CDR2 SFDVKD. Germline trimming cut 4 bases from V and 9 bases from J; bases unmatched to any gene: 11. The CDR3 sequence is CATSEFAGQGVGEQFF. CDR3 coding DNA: TGTGCCACCAGTGAATTTGCTGGACAGGGGGTAGGTGAGCAGTTCTTC.

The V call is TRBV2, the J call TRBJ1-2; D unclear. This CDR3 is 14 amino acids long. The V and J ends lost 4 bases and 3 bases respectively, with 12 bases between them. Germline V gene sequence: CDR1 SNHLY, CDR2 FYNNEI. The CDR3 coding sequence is TGTGCCAGCAGTGTCGAGGCCTTCGACTATGGCTACACCTTC. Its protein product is CASSVEAFDYGYTF.

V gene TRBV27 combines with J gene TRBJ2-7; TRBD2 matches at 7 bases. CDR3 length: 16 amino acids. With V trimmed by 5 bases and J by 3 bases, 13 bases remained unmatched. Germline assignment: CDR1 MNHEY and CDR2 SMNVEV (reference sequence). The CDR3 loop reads CASSRHPGGILYEQYF. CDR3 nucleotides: TGTGCCAGCAGTCGGCATCCCGGGGGGATACTCTACGAGCAGTACTTC.

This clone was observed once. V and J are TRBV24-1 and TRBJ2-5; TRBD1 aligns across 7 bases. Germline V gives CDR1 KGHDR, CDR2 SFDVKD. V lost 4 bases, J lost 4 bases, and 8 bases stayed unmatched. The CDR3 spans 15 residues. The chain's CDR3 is CATSDLQGSGETQYF. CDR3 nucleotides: TGTGCCACCAGTGACCTACAGGGGAGTGGAGAGACCCAGTACTTC.

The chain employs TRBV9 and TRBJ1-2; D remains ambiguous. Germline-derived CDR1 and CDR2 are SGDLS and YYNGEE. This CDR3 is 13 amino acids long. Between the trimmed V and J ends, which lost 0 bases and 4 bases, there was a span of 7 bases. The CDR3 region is CASSVATGYGYTF. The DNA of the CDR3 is TGTGCCAGCAGCGTAGCAACGGGCTATGGCTACACCTTC. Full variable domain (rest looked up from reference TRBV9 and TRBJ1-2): DSGVTQTPKHLITATGQRVTLRCSPRSGDLSVYWYQQSLDQGLQFLIQYYNGEERAKGNILERFSAQQFPDLHSELNLSSLELGDSALYFCASSVATGYGYTFGSGTRLTVV.

The CDR3 spells CASSWDTVSYEQYF. The CDR3 coding sequence is TGTGCCAGCAGCTGGGACACTGTCTCGTACGAGCAGTACTTC. The chain is built from TRBV11-2 and TRBJ2-7; possible D gene TRBD1, 6 bases. The CDR3 has 14 amino acids. Deletions cut 4 bases from V and 4 bases from J, with 14 bases between. Germline V lookup: CDR1 SGHAT, CDR2 FQNNGV.

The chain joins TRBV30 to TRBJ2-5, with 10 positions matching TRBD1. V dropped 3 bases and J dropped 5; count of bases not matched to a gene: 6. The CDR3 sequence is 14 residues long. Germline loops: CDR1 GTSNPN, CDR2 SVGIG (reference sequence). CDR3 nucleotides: TGTGCCTGGAGAAAGACAGGGGGCTGGGAGACCCAGTACTTC. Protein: CAWRKTGGWETQYF.

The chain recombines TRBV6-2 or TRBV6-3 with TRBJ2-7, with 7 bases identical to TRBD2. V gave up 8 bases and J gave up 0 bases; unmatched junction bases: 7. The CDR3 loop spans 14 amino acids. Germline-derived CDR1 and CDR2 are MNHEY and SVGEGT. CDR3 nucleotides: TGTGCCAGCCGCCGGCGGGGGAGCTCCTACGAGCAGTACTTC. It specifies CASRRRGSSYEQYF.

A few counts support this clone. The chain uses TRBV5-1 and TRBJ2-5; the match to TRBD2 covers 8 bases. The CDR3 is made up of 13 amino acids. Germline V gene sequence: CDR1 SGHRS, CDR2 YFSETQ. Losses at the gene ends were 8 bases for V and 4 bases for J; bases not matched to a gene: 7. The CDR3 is CASSGGALETQYF. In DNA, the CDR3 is TGCGCCAGTTCCGGGGGGGCCTTAGAGACCCAGTACTTC.

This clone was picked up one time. CDR3 nucleotide sequence: TGTGCCTGGAGATTGGACAGTTACACCGGGGAGCTGTTTTTT. Amino acids: CAWRLDSYTGELFF. V is TRBV30 and J is TRBJ2-2; D is possibly TRBD1 (6 bases). The V gene's germline CDR1 is GTSNPN and CDR2 SVGIG (reference sequence). CDR3 size: 14 residues. Between the trimmed V and J ends, which lost 3 bases and 3 bases, there was a span of 11 bases.